A single sample gave rise to the 14 T cell receptor beta chains below, sequenced in a study of a mutant IDH1 vaccine in newly diagnosed glioma. TCRdb's copy holds only in-frame clones and misses some; the assay was immunoSEQ multiplex PCR. Altogether more than 50,000 clones are present, about 86% being singletons, with the ten largest covering around 2.9%. Time point noted: baseline, week 1 (first vaccination visit). Indicated treatment: pre-vaccination baseline after standard-of-care therapy. Sequencing was performed on PBMCs, taken from a glioma patient treated with radiotherapy, temozolomide or both. The receptor set was obtained from a man aged 25 to 45 with glioma.

This clone appeared a single time. The genes are TRBV6-6 and TRBJ1-2, with a possible D match to TRBD1 (5 bases). The V end lost 5 bases, the J end lost 8 bases, and 18 bases lay between the germline ends. The length of the CDR3 is 14 residues. Germline V gives CDR1 MNHNY, CDR2 SVGAGI (reference sequence). CDR3: CASSSTQGFLGYTF. CDR3 in DNA: TGTGCCAGCAGTAGTACCCAGGGATTTTTAGGCTACACCTTC.

V usage is TRBV7-9 and J usage is TRBJ2-5, with TRBD2 matching over 8 bases. Losses at the gene ends were 1 base for V and 2 bases for J; bases not matched to a gene: 9. Germline assignment: CDR1 SEHNR and CDR2 FQNEAQ (reference sequence). The CDR3 extends over 17 amino acids. The CDR3 DNA sequence: TGTGCCAGCAGCTTAGTTGCTAGCGGGTTACATCAAGAGACCCAGTACTTC. Translation: CASSLVASGLHQETQYF. Complete variable domain (other parts from reference TRBV7-9 and TRBJ2-5): DTGVSQNPRHKITKRGQNVTFRCDPISEHNRLYWYRQTLGQGPEFLTYFQNEAQLEKSRLLSDRFSAERPKGSFSTLEIQRTEQGDSAMYLCASSLVASGLHQETQYFGPGTRLLVL.

The V call is TRBV18, the J call TRBJ2-7; D might be TRBD1 (6 bases). The germline CDR1 and CDR2 sequences are KGHSH and LQKENI. The CDR3 contains 15 residues. Trimming removed 6 bases from V and 3 bases from J, with 18 bases in between. The CDR3 loop reads CASSTGPGELYEQYF. As DNA, the CDR3 is TGTGCCAGCTCCACCGGCCCAGGGGAACTCTACGAGCAGTACTTC.

In this sample, this clone turned up a few times. V gene TRBV19 combines with J gene TRBJ1-5; D is unclear. V shed 6 bases and J shed 7 bases, with 10 bases lying between them. The CDR3 loop spans 12 amino acids. Per the germline V gene, CDR1 is LNHDA and CDR2 is SQIVND (reference sequence). In DNA, the CDR3 is TGTGCCAGTAGCCCTAGGGAACAGCCCCAGCATTTT. It encodes CASSPREQPQHF.

This chain joins TRBV19 and TRBJ1-2, with D perhaps matching TRBD1 (5 bases). This CDR3 is built from 13 residues. The V and J ends lost 5 bases and 8 bases respectively, with 15 bases between them. CDR1 and CDR2 (germline): LNHDA, SQIVND (reference sequence). The CDR3: CASSEMGGRGYTF. The CDR3 nucleotides read TGTGCCAGTAGTGAAATGGGGGGACGCGGCTACACCTTC.

The rearrangement links TRBV21-1 to TRBJ2-1; the table's D call TRBD1 went unverified against the DNA. TRBV21-1 is a listed pseudogene. The CDR3 has 15 residues. The DNA for the CDR3 is TGTGCCAGCAGGGAAGGGGGCAGGAGTAAGGATGAGCAGTTCTTC. It translates to CASREGGRSKDEQFF.

This clone has more than one count but fewer than ten. The rearrangement links TRBV6-5 to TRBJ1-5; D is unresolved. Germline CDR1 is MNHEY and CDR2 is SVGAGI. The CDR3 has 13 amino acids. The ends were cut back, 3 bases at V and 5 bases at J, with 8 bases in the middle. The CDR3 sequence is CASSYLAHQPQHF. CDR3 bases: TGTGCCAGCAGTTATCTAGCTCATCAGCCCCAGCATTTT.

This rearrangement joins TRBV7-2 to TRBJ1-2; the D is unclear. Germline V gene data show CDR1 as SGHTA and CDR2 as FQGNSA. This CDR3 comprises 18 residues. Trimming removed 2 bases at V and 6 bases at J, with 25 bases between. CDR3 in amino acids: CASSLSPSDPPLINGYTF. CDR3 DNA: TGTGCCAGCAGCTTAAGCCCATCGGACCCTCCCCTAATTAATGGCTACACCTTC.

By sample fraction, this clone is medium-sized (0.01 to 0.1%). The J gene is TRBJ1-1, the V gene TRBV5-6; D unclear. The ends were cut back, 1 base at V and 2 bases at J, with 9 bases in the middle. The CDR3 is made up of 14 amino acids. CDR1 SGHDT and CDR2 YYEEEE come from the germline V gene. The CDR3: CASSLSGRNTEAFF. The DNA of the CDR3 is TGTGCCAGCAGCTTGTCGGGCAGAAACACTGAAGCTTTCTTT.

The rearrangement joins TRBV2 to TRBJ1-5, with D hard to call. Germline V gene lookup returns CDR1 SNHLY and CDR2 FYNNEI. V lost 2 bases and J 0 bases, leaving 5 bases between the germline ends. The CDR3 has 14 residues. This chain's CDR3 is CASSETDSNQPQHF. The DNA for the CDR3 is TGTGCCAGCAGTGAAACAGATAGCAATCAGCCCCAGCATTTT.

This chain joins TRBV7-9 and TRBJ2-2, with D possibly being TRBD1 (6 bases). V shed 0 bases and J shed 0 bases, with 14 bases lying between them. The CDR3 extends over 18 amino acids. Germline V gene data show CDR1 as SEHNR and CDR2 as FQNEAQ (reference sequence). Here the CDR3 reads CASSLATGTTTNTGELFF. Here the CDR3 DNA reads TGTGCCAGCAGCTTAGCAACCGGGACAACCACGAACACCGGGGAGCTGTTTTTT.

V gene TRBV6-1 combines with J gene TRBJ1-5; D is unclear. The V end lost 6 bases, the J end lost 0 bases, and 9 bases lay between the germline ends. This CDR3 is 14 amino acids long. Germline V CDR1 and CDR2: MNHNS, SASEGT. The CDR3 reads CASRGSYSNQPQHF. In DNA, the CDR3 is TGTGCCAGCAGGGGCTCCTATAGCAATCAGCCCCAGCATTTT.

The chain joins TRBV4-1 to TRBJ1-5; D is perhaps TRBD1 (5 bases). The V gene lost 0 bases and the J gene lost 7 bases, with 16 bases spanning the gap. This CDR3 spans 16 amino acids. In germline, CDR1 is MGHRA, CDR2 YSYEKL. CDR3 sequence: CASSQDSGQGRQPQHF. As DNA, the CDR3 is TGCGCCAGCAGCCAAGATTCGGGGCAGGGAAGACAGCCCCAGCATTTT.

This CDR3 is CASSIGRILSTGELFF. CDR3 sequence (DNA): TGTGCCAGTAGTATAGGTCGAATACTGAGCACCGGGGAGCTGTTTTTT. This chain uses TRBV19 with TRBJ2-2; D call uncertain. The CDR3 has 16 amino acids. CDR1 LNHDA and CDR2 SQIVND come from the germline V gene (reference sequence). The ends were cut back, 1 base at V and 4 bases at J, with 13 bases in the middle.